The T cell receptor (beta chain) under discussion was sequenced for a study of blood T cell repertoires in COVID-19. Study information: Acute and convalescent COVID-19 samples came from the United States, Italy and Spain. PBMCs, B-cell-depleted T cells, or T cells were the source of the cDNA or gDNA that made up the material.

Using immunoSEQ multiplex PCR, the repertoire was profiled, and TCRdb retains in-frame clones only, with some absent. The sample records under 250,000 clones, 86% being singletons. Recruited during active infection, patients (from Seattle) were subsequently followed longitudinally. CDR1 is SGHDN, CDR2 FVKESK, per germline. The CDR3 has 17 amino acids. The V segment lost 4 bases and the J segment 1 base; nucleotides outside the gene matches: 8. The chain recombines TRBV14 with TRBJ1-1, with 11 bases matching TRBD1. This clonotype was obtained from a woman of 80 years or more with COVID-19, enrolled during active disease. Source material: peripheral blood. This CDR3 is CASSPWTGGVGNTEAFF. CDR3 in DNA: TGTGCCAGCAGCCCTTGGACAGGGGGCGTTGGGAACACTGAAGCTTTCTTT.